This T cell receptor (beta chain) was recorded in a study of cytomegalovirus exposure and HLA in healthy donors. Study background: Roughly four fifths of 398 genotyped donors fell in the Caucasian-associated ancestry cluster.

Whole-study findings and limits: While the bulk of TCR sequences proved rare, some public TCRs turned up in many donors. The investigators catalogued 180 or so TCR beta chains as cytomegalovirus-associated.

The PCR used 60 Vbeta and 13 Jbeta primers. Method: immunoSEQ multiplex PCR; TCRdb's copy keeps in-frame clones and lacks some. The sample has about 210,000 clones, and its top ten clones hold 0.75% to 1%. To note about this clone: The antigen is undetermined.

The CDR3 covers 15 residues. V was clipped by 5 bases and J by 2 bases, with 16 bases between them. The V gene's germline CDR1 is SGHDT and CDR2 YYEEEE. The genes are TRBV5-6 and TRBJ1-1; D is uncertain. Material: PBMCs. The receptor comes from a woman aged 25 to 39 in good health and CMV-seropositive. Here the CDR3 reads CASSLVGGLNTEAFF. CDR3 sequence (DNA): TGTGCCAGCAGTCTGGTCGGAGGATTAAACACTGAAGCTTTCTTT.